This T cell receptor (beta chain) emerged from a study of cytomegalovirus exposure and HLA in healthy donors. Findings of the study overall: Subsequent analysis found a tendency for first-cohort TCR clusters to co-occur within the 90 to 150 validation repertoires. The listing of some 170 TCR beta chains classed them as cytomegalovirus-associated.

The protocol was immunoSEQ multiplex PCR, while the TCRdb copy is restricted to in-frame clones and leaves out a portion. Of about 82,000 clones in the sample, 85% to 95% were seen once. About this clone: As yet, its antigen is unknown.

The donors were members of the validation cohort comprising over 100 subjects, separate from the approximately 630-subject first cohort. Unmatched junction bases numbered 8, after V lost 1 base and J lost 7 bases. The CDR3 loop spans 16 amino acids. The germline V gene encodes CDR1 SGHDN and CDR2 FVKESK. The sample was PBMCs. The source is a woman in her late teens or twenties in good health and CMV-seronegative. The chain carries TRBV14 and TRBJ2-7, with 12 bases aligning to TRBD2. CDR3 protein: CASSQVPSGRVWEQYF. CDR3 bases: TGTGCCAGCAGCCAAGTACCTAGCGGGAGGGTTTGGGAGCAGTACTTC.